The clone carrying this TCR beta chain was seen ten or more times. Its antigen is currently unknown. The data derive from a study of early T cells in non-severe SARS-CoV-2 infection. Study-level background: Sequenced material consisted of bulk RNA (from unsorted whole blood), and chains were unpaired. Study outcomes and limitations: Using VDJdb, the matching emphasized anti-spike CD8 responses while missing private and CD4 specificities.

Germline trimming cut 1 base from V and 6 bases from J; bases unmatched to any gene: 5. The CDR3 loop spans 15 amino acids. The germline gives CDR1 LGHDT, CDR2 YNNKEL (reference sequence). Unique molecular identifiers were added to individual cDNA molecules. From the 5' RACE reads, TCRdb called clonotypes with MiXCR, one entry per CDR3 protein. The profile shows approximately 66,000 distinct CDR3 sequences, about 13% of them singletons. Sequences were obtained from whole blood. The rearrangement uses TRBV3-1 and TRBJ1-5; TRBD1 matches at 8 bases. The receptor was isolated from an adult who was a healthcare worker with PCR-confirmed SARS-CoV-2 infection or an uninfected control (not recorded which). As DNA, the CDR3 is TGTGCCAGCAGCCAAGTTCCAGGGGGCCTTCAGCCCCAGCATTTT. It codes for CASSQVPGGLQPQHF.